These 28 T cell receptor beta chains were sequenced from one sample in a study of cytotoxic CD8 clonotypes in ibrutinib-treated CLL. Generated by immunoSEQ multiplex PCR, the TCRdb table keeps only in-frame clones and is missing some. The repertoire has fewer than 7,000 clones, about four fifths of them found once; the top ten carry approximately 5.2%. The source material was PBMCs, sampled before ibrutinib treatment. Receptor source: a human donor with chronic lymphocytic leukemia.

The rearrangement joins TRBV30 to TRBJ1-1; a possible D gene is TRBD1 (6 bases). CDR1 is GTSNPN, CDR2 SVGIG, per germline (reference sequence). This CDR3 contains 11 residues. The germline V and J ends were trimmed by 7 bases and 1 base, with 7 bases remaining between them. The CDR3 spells CASQGNTEAFF. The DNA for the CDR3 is TGTGCCTCACAGGGGAACACTGAAGCTTTCTTT.

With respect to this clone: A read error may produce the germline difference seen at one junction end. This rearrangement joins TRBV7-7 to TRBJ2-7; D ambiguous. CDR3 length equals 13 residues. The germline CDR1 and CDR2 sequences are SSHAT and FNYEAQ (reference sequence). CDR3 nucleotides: TGTGCTAGCAGCCCCTGGGAATCCTACGAGCAGTACTTC. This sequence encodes CASSPWESYEQYF.

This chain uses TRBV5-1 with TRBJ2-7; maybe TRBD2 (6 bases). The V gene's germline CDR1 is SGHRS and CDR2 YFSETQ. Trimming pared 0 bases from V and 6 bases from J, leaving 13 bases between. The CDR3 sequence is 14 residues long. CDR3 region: CASSLGDSWGEQYF. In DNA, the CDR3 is TGCGCCAGCAGCTTGGGGGACTCGTGGGGCGAGCAGTACTTC.

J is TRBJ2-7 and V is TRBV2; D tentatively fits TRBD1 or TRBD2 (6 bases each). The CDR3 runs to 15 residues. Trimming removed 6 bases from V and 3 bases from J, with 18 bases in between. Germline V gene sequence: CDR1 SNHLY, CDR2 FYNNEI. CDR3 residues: CASSGGRGPIYEQYF. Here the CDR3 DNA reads TGTGCCAGCAGCGGAGGTCGGGGGCCCATCTACGAGCAGTACTTC.

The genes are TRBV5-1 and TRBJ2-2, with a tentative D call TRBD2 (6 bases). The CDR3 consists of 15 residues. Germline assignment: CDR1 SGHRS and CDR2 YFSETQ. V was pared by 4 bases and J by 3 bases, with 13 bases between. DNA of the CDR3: TGCGCCAGCAGCATGGGAAGCGGGTACACCGGGGAGCTGTTTTTT. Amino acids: CASSMGSGYTGELFF.

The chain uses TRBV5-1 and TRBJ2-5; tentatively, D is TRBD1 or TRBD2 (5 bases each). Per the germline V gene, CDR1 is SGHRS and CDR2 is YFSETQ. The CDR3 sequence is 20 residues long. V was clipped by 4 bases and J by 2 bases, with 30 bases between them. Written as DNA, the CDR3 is TGCGCCAGCAGCAAAGCCCCGGGACCCCGTGAATTGGCAAGGCAAGAGACCCAGTACTTC. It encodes CASSKAPGPRELARQETQYF.

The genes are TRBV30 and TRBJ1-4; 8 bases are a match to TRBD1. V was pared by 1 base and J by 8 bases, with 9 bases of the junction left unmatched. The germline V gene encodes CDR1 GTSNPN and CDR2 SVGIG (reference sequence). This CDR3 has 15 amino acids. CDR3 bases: TGTGCCTGGAGTGAAGGAAGTACAGGGGGAGAAAAACTGTTTTTT. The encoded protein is CAWSEGSTGGEKLFF.

CDR3 protein: CASSSASGSGGEQYF. DNA for the CDR3: TGCGCCAGCAGCTCCGCTAGCGGGAGTGGAGGCGAGCAGTACTTC. The chain recombines TRBV5-1 with TRBJ2-7, with 10 bases identical to TRBD2. Germline CDR1 is SGHRS and CDR2 is YFSETQ. The CDR3 has 15 residues. The V gene end was trimmed by 3 bases and the J gene end by 6 bases; junction bases not matched to a gene: 9.

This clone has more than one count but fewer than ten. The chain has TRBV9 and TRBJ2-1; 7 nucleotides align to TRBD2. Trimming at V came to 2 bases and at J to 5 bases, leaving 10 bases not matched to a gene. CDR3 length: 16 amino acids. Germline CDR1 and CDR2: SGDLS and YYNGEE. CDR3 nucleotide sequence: TGTGCCAGCAGCGTTTTGGTAGCGGGCCCCCACAATGAGCAGTTCTTC. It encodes CASSVLVAGPHNEQFF.

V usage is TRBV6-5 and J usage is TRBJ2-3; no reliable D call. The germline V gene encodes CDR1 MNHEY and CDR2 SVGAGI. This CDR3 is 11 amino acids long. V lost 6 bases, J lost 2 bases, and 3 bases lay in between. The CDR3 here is CASRNTDTQYF. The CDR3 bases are TGTGCCAGCAGGAACACAGATACGCAGTATTTT.

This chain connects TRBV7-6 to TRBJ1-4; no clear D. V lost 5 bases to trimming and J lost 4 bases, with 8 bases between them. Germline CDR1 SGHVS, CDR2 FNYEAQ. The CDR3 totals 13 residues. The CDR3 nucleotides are TGTGCCAGCAGCCTCGGTTATAATGAAAAACTGTTTTTT. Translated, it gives CASSLGYNEKLFF.

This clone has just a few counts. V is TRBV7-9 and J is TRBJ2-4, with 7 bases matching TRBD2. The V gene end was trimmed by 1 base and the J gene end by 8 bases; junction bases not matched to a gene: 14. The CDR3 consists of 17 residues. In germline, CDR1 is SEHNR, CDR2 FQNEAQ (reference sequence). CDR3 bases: TGTGCCAGCAGCTTAGTCCCCTACGGACTAGAAGGATACATTCAGTACTTC. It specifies CASSLVPYGLEGYIQYF.

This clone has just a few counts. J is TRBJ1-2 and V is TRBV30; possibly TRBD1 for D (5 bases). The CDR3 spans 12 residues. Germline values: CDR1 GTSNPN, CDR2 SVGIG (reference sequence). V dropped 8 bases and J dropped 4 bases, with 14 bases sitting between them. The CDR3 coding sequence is TGTGCCGGGCAGGGCGACGTCTATGGCTACACCTTC. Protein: CAGQGDVYGYTF.

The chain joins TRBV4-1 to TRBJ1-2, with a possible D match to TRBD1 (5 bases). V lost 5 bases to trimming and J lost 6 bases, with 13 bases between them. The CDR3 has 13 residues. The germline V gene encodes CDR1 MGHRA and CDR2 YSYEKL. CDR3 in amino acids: CASSVSIGDGYTF. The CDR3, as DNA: TGCGCCAGCAGCGTTTCCATAGGGGATGGCTACACCTTC.

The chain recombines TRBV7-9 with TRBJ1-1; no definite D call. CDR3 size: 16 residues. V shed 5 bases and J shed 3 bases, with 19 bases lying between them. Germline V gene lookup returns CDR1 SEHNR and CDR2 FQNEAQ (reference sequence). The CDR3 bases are TGTGCCAGCAGCCCCTTTCGGCTCGTTAGGGACACTGAAGCTTTCTTT. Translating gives CASSPFRLVRDTEAFF.

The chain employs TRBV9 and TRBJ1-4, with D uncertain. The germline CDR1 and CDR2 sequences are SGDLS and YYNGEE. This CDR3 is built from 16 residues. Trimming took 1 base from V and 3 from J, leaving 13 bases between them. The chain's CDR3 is CASSVSEAPSNEKLFF. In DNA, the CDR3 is TGTGCCAGCAGCGTAAGCGAGGCCCCCTCTAATGAAAAACTGTTTTTT.

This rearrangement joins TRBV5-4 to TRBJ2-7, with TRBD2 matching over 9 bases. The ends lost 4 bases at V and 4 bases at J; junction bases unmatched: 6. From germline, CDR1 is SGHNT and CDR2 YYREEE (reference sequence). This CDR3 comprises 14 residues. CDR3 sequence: CASSPGLASYEQYF. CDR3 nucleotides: TGTGCCAGCAGCCCTGGACTAGCGTCTTACGAGCAGTACTTC.

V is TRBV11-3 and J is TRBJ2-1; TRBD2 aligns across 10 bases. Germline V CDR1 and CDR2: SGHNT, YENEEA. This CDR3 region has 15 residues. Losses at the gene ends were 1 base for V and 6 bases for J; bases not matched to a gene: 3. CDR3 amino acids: CASSLVLAGTNEQFF. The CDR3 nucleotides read TGTGCCAGCAGCTTAGTACTAGCGGGAACCAATGAGCAGTTCTTC.

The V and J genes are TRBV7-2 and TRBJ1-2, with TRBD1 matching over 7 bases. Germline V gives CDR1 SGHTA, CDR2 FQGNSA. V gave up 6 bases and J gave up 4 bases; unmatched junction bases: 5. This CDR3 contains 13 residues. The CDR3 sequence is CASRNGDSYGYTF. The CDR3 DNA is TGTGCCAGCAGAAACGGGGACAGCTATGGCTACACCTTC.

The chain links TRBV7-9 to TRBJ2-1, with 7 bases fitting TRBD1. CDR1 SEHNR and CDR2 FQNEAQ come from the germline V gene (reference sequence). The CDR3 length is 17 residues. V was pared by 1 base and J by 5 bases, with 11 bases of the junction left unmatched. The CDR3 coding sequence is TGTGCCAGCAGCTTAGAAAATAGGGGGCGCGCCGACAATGAGCAGTTCTTC. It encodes CASSLENRGRADNEQFF.

The CDR3 nucleotides read TGTGCCAGCAGCCCCACCGGGACAGGATACGAGCAGTACTTC. The encoded protein is CASSPTGTGYEQYF. The chain recombines TRBV9 with TRBJ2-7; TRBD1 agrees at 8 bases. With V trimmed by 4 bases and J by 4 bases, 7 bases remained unmatched. This CDR3 has 14 residues. Germline V lookup: CDR1 SGDLS, CDR2 YYNGEE.

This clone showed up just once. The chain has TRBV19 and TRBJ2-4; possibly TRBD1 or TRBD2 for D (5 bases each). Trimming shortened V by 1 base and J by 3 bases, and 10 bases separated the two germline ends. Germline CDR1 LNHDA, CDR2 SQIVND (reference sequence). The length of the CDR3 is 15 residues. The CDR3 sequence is CASSIGWDLKNIQYF. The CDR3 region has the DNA TGTGCCAGTAGTATAGGTTGGGACCTCAAAAACATTCAGTACTTC.

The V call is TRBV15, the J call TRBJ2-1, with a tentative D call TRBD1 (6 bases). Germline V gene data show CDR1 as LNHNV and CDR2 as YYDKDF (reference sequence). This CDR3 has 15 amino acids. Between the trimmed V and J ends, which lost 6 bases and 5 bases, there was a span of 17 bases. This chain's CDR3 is CATSHPPTGNNEQFF. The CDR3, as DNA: TGTGCCACCAGTCACCCCCCTACAGGGAACAATGAGCAGTTCTTC. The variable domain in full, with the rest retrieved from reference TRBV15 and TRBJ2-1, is DAMVIQNPRYQVTQFGKPVTLSCSQTLNHNVMYWYQQKSSQAPKLLFHYYDKDFNNEADTPDNFQSRRPNTSFCFLDIRSPGLGDTAMYLCATSHPPTGNNEQFFGPGTRLTVL.

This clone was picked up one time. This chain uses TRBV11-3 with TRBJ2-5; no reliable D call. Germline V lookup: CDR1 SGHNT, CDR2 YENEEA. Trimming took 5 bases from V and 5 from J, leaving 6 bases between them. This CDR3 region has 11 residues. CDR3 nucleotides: TGTGCCAGCAGCGACGGCGAGACCCAGTACTTC. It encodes CASSDGETQYF.

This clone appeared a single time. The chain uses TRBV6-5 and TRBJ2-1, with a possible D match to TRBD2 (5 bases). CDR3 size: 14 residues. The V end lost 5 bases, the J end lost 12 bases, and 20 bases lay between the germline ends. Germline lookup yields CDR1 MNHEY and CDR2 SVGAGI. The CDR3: CASSPPGQRWGQFF. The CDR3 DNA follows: TGTGCCAGCAGTCCTCCGGGCCAGCGGTGGGGGCAGTTCTTC.

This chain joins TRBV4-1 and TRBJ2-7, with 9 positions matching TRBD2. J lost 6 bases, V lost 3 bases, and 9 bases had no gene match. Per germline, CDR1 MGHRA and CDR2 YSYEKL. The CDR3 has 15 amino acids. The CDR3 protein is CASSHPSGIRSEQYF. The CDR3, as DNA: TGCGCCAGCAGCCACCCTAGCGGGATCAGGTCCGAGCAGTACTTC.

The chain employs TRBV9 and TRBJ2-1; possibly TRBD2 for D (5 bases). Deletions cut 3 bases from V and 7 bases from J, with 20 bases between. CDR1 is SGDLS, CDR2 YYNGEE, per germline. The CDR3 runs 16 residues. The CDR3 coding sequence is TGTGCCAGCAGCGGCGATACCCGGGGATGGAGGAATGAGCAGTTCTTC. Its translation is CASSGDTRGWRNEQFF.

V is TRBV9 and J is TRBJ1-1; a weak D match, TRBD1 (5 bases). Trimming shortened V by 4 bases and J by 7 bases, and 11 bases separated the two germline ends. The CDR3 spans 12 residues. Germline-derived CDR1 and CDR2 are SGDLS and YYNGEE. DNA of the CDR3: TGTGCCAGCAGCATGATTGGGGGTGAAGCTTTCTTT. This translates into CASSMIGGEAFF.